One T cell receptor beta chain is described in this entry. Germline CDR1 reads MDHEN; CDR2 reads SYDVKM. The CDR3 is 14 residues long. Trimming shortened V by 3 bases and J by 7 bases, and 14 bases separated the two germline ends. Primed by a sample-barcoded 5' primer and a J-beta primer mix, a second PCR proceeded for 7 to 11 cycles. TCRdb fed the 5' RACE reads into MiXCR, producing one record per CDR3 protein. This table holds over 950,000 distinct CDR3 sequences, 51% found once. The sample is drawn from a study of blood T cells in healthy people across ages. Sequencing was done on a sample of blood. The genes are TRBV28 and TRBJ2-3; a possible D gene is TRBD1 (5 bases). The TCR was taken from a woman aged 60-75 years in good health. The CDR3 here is CASSFSRVSNTQYF. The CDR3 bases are TGTGCCAGCAGTTTCAGCAGGGTCTCTAATACGCAGTATTTT.